What follows are 10 T cell receptor beta chains derived from one specimen sequenced in a study of T cells in women clearing cervical HPV infection (dated by TCRdb to 2016 to 2018). Libraries were built with the immunoSEQ multiplex PCR assay. TCRdb re-hosts the immuneACCESS table, in-frame sequences only. Its copies lack some clones; in the studies checked, an unresolved V gene accounts for under half of them, and the cause for the rest is not known. The sample table on file contains under 35,000 clones. Over 1.5% of the sample is held by the ten biggest clonotypes. The sample was blood buffy coat. The receptors come from a woman between 18 and 75 years old with a cervical HPV16 infection that either progressed to CIN3+ or cleared (not recorded which).

Worth noting for this clone: The CDR3 extends 3 residues past the end of the read, so its final part is completed from the germline J gene. The gene calls are TRBV29-1 and TRBJ2-1, with 7 bases matching TRBD2. The CDR3 is 15 residues long. Trimming cost V 6 bases and J 3 bases; bases outside gene matches: 11. CDR1 is SQVTM and CDR2 is ANQGSEA in the germline V gene. The CDR3 spells CSVANLAVNYNEQFF. The sequenced part of the CDR3 DNA is TGCAGCGTGGCTAATCTAGCGGTCAACTACAATGAG.

Remarks on this clone: The CDR3 goes on 3 residues after the read ends, and that part is filled in from the germline J gene. J is TRBJ1-2 and V is TRBV18; D is perhaps TRBD1 (6 bases). This CDR3 is built from 15 residues. CDR1 and CDR2 from the germline V gene are KGHSH and LQKENI. CDR3 amino acids: CASSQLAGASYDYTF. The CDR3 DNA, read in part, is TGTGCCAGCTCTCAACTAGCGGGGGCCTCCTACGAC.

A remark on this clone: The CDR3 end falls 3 residues outside the read, so it is completed with the germline J gene. This chain links TRBV5-1 with TRBJ1-1, with D maybe TRBD1 (6 bases). Germline CDR1 is SGHRS and CDR2 is YFSETQ. Trimming stripped 0 bases from V and 5 bases from J, with 11 bases between. There are 14 residues in the CDR3. The DNA read from the CDR3 is TGCGCCAGCAGCTTGGCACCAGGGACAACTGAA. It is translated as CASSLAPGTTE. In full, the CDR3 reads CASSLAPGTTEAFF.

As concerns this clone: The read ends 3 residues shy of where the CDR3 ends; the end is completed using the germline J gene. The rearrangement links TRBV7-9 to TRBJ2-4, with D perhaps matching TRBD2 (7 bases). The V gene's germline CDR1 is SEHNR and CDR2 FQNEAQ (reference sequence). This CDR3 has 15 amino acids. The DNA read from the CDR3 is TGTGCCAGCAGCTTCGAGGGGGGGTCTGGTAGTGGT. It specifies CASSFEGGSGSG. The CDR3, in full, reads CASSFEGGSGSGQYF. Complete variable domain (other parts from reference TRBV7-9 and TRBJ2-4): DTGVSQNPRHKITKRGQNVTFRCDPISEHNRLYWYRQTLGQGPEFLTYFQNEAQLEKSRLLSDRFSAERPKGSFSTLEIQRTEQGDSAMYLCASSFEGGSGSGQYFGAGTRLSVL.

Concerning this clone itself: The observed sequence ends 3 residues before the CDR3 terminus, with the missing tail filled in from the germline J gene. The gene calls are TRBV6-1 and TRBJ2-7; D might be TRBD1 (5 bases). This CDR3 is built from 14 residues. Germline CDR1 MNHNS, CDR2 SASEGT. Trimming removed 2 bases from V and 3 bases from J, with 11 bases in between. The CDR3 sequence is CASSEFDSLYEQYF. Incomplete CDR3 DNA: TGTGCCAGCAGTGAATTCGACAGCCTCTACGAG.

With regard to this clone: The read ends 3 residues early relative to the CDR3; the germline J gene fills the gap. The chain has TRBV7-2 and TRBJ1-4; D uncertain. Deletions cut 2 bases from V and 6 bases from J, with 10 bases between. Germline V gene data show CDR1 as SGHTA and CDR2 as FQGNSA. This CDR3 is 14 amino acids long. CDR3 bases read: TGTGCCAGCAGCTTAAGTGGGCCGGATGAAAAA. As protein: CASSLSGPDEK. The CDR3 in its entirety is CASSLSGPDEKLFF.

For this clone: The missing CDR3 end, 3 residues past where the read stops, is filled in from the germline J gene. V gene TRBV6-2 or TRBV6-3 combines with J gene TRBJ2-5; 8 bases agree with TRBD1. Germline trimming cut 2 bases from V and 3 bases from J; bases unmatched to any gene: 2. Germline V gene lookup returns CDR1 MNHEY and CDR2 SVGEGT. This CDR3 comprises 14 residues. CDR3 amino acids: CASSYPGQEETQYF. CDR3 DNA (partial): TGTGCCAGCAGTTACCCGGGACAGGAAGAGACC.

Comment on this clone: The sequence runs out 3 residues before the end of the CDR3; the remainder is reconstructed from the germline J gene. The chain is built from TRBV20-1 and TRBJ2-4, with 9 nucleotides matching TRBD1. V was clipped by 4 bases and J by 5 bases; unmatched bases: 15. CDR3 size: 17 residues. Germline V gene lookup returns CDR1 DFQATT and CDR2 SNEGSKA (reference sequence). CDR3: CSAKTRYRGLGENIQYF. Partial CDR3 DNA: TGCAGTGCTAAAACGCGTTACAGGGGGCTGGGTGAAAACATT.

Concerning this clone itself: The CDR3 end falls 3 residues outside the read, so it is completed with the germline J gene. This chain links TRBV20-1 with TRBJ1-5, with 10 bases fitting TRBD1. Germline CDR1 and CDR2: DFQATT and SNEGSKA (reference sequence). The CDR3 is 18 amino acids. V was clipped by 4 bases and J by 0 bases; unmatched bases: 12. The CDR3 bases that were read are TGCAGTGCTATCTCCTCCGGGACAGGGGATTATAGCAATCAGCCC. It translates to CSAISSGTGDYSNQP. In full, the CDR3 reads CSAISSGTGDYSNQPQHF.

A note on this clone: Read data end 3 residues before the CDR3 end; the end is taken from the germline J gene. V gene TRBV20-1 combines with J gene TRBJ2-6, with 10 bases that match TRBD2. The CDR3 loop spans 16 amino acids. The germline CDR1 and CDR2 sequences are DFQATT and SNEGSKA (reference sequence). Trimming cost V 5 bases and J 0 bases; bases outside gene matches: 4. CDR3 protein: CSAAVAGGSGANVLTF. The sequenced CDR3 bases are TGCAGTGCTGCAGTAGCGGGAGGCTCTGGGGCCAACGTC.